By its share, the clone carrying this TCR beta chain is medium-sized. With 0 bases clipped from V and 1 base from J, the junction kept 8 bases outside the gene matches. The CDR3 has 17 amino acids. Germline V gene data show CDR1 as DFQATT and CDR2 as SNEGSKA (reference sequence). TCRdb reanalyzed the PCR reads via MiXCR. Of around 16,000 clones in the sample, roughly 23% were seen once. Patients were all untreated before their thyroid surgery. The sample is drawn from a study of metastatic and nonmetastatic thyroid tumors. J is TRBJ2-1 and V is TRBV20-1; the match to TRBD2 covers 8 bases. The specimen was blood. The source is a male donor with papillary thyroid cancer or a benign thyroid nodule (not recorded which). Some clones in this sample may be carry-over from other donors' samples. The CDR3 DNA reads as TGCAGTGCTAGAGATCGGGGGGGCCAATTATCCTACAATGAGCAGTTCTTC. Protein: CSARDRGGQLSYNEQFF.